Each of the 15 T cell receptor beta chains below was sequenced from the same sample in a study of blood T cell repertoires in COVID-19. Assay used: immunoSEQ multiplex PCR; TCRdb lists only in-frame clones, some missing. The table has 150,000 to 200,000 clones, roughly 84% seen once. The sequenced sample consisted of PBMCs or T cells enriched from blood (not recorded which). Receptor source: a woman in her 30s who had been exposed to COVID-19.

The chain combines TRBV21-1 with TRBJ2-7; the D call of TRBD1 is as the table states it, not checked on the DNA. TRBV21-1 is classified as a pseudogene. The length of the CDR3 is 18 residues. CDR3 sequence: CASSKAHRNRHLYYEQYF. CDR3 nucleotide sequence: TGTGCCAGCAGCAAAGCGCATAGAAACAGACACCTCTACTACGAGCAGTACTTC.

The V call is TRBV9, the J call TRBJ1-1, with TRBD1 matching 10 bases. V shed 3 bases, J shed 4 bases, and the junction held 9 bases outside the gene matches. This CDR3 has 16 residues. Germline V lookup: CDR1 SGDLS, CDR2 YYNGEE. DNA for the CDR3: TGTGCCAGCAGCGAGATATCGGGACAGGGGATCACTGAAGCTTTCTTT. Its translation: CASSEISGQGITEAFF. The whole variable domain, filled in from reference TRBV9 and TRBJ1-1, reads DSGVTQTPKHLITATGQRVTLRCSPRSGDLSVYWYQQSLDQGLQFLIQYYNGEERAKGNILERFSAQQFPDLHSELNLSSLELGDSALYFCASSEISGQGITEAFFGQGTRLTVV.

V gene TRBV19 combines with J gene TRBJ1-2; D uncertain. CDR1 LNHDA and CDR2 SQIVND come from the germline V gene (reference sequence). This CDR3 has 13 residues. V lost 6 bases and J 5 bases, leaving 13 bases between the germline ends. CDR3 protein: CASSRIDSYGYTF. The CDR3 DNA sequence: TGTGCCAGTAGCCGAATCGACTCGTATGGCTACACCTTC.

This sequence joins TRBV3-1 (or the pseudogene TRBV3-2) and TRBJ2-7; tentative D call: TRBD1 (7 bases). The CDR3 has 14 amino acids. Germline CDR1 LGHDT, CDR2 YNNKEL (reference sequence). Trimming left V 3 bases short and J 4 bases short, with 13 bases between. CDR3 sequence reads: CASSQRDRKYEQYF. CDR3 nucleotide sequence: TGTGCCAGCAGCCAGCGGGACAGAAAATACGAGCAGTACTTC.

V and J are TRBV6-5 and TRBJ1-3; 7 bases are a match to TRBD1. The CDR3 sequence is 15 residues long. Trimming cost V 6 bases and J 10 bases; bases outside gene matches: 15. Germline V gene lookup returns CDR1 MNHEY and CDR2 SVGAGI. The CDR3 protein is CASSSDRASGLTIYF. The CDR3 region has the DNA TGTGCCAGCAGCTCAGACAGGGCCTCCGGGTTGACCATATATTTT.

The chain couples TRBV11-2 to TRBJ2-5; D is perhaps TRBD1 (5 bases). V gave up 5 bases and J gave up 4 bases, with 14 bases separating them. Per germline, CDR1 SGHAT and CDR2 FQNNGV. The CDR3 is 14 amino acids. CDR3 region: CASSPEDRRETQYF. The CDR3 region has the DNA TGTGCCAGCAGCCCAGAAGACAGAAGAGAGACCCAGTACTTC.

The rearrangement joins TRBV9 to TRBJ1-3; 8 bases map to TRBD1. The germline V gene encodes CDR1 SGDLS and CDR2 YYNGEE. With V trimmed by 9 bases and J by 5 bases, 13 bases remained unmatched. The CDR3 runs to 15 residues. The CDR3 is CAKPPRDRNRNTIYF. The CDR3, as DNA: TGTGCCAAACCCCCCCGGGACAGGAACAGAAACACCATATATTTT.

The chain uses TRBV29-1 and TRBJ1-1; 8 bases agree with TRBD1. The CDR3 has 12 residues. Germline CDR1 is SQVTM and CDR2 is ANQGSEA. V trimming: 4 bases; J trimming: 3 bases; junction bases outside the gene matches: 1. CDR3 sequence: CSVVGQDTEAFF. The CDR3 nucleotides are TGCAGCGTTGTGGGACAGGACACTGAAGCTTTCTTT.

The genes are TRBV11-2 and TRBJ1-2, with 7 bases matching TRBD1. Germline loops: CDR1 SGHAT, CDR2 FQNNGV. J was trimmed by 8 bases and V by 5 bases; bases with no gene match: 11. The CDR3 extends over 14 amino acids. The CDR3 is CASSVSGQARGYTF. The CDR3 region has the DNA TGTGCCAGCAGCGTGTCCGGACAGGCTCGGGGCTACACCTTC.

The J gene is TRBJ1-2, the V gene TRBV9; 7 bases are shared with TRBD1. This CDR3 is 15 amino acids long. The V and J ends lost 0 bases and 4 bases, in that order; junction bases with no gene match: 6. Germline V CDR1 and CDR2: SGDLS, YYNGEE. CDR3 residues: CASSVGGQRPYGYTF. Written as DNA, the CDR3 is TGTGCCAGCAGCGTAGGGGGACAGAGACCCTATGGCTACACCTTC.

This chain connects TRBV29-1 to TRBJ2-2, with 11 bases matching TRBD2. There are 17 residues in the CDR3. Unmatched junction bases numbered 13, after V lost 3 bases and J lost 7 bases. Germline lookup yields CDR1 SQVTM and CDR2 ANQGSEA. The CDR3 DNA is TGCAGCGTTGAGGGAGTTAGCGGGGGGGCTCGCGTCGGGGAGCTGTTTTTT. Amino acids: CSVEGVSGGARVGELFF.

In nucleotides, the CDR3 is TGTGCCACAAACCCGGGACAGGGCCCAGATACGCAGTATTTT. Protein: CATNPGQGPDTQYF. The rearrangement links TRBV10-3 to TRBJ2-3; 9 bases are shared with TRBD1. Germline CDR1 reads ENHRY; CDR2 reads SYGVKD. CDR3 length: 14 residues. Trimming took 10 bases from V and 4 from J; bases not matched to a gene: 9.

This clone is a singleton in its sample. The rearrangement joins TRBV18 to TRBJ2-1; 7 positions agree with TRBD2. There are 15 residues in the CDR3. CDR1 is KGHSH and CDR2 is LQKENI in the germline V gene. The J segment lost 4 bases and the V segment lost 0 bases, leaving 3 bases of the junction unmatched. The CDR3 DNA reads TGTGCCAGCTCACCACCAGAAGCGGGGTACAATGAGCAGTTCTTC. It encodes CASSPPEAGYNEQFF.

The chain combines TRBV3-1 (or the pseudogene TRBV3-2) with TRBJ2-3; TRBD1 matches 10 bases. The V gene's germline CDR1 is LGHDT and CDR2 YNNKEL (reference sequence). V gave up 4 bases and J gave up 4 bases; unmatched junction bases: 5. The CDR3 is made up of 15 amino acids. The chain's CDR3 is CASSPGQGLADTQYF. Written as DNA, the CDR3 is TGTGCCAGCAGCCCGGGACAGGGGTTAGCAGATACGCAGTATTTT.

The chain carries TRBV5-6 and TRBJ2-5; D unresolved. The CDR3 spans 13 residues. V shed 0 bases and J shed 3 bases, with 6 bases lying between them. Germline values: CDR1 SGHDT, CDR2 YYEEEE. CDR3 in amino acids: CASSLGSEETQYF. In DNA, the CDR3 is TGTGCCAGCAGCTTGGGGAGCGAAGAGACCCAGTACTTC.